The sequence of this T cell receptor beta chain was determined in a study of Ad26.COV2.S vaccination and SARS-CoV-2 variants. Germline CDR1 is SNHLY and CDR2 is FYNNEI. V was shortened by 6 bases and J by 0 bases, with 8 bases between the two germline ends. There are 13 residues in the CDR3. Whole-study findings and limits: Vaccine and placebo recipients had comparable breadth of non-spike TCRs. Reportedly, spike-specific CD8+ and CD4+ T cell responses achieved substantial breadth once vaccination had taken place.

The treatment: over 15 received Ad26.COV2.S at low or high dose, single or two shots; about 5 received placebo; per-sample allocation not given. The samples date from day 63 after the first vaccine or placebo injection. Whoever gave the sample was an adult aged 18-55 years in Boston. This clone was counted a single time. Its specificity is not known. Profiling relied on immunoSEQ multiplex PCR, and the TCRdb table lists in-frame clones only, not all of them. Of about 500,000 clones in the sample, 89% were seen once. This specimen consisted of peripheral blood, obtained in a trial of Ad26.COV2.S vaccine versus placebo. The sequence derives from a person aged 18-60 years who received the Ad26.COV2.S COVID-19 vaccine or a placebo. The chain has TRBV2 and TRBJ1-2; D gene unclear. CDR3 DNA sequence: TGTGCCAGCAGGGACGTCGCTAACTATGGCTACACCTTC. It codes for CASRDVANYGYTF.